This T cell receptor beta chain was profiled in a study of OX40 agonist ivuxolimab in advanced cancers. Study-level background: Ivuxolimab was delivered to patients intravenously every 2 weeks at doses spanning 0.01 to 10 mg/kg. Subjects had a mean age of about 60 years, with a range of roughly 23 to 80; less than 90% were male.

Germline CDR1 is LNHNV and CDR2 is YYDKDF (reference sequence). The CDR3 runs 16 residues. Trimming at V came to 1 base and at J to 0 bases, leaving 4 bases not matched to a gene. TCRdb's copy holds only in-frame clones and misses some; the assay was immunoSEQ multiplex PCR. The data show roughly 56,000 clones, around nine tenths seen once. This material consisted of CD4+ or CD8+ T cells sorted from blood, taken in a trial of the OX40 agonist ivuxolimab. The genes are TRBV15 and TRBJ2-5; 8 nucleotides match TRBD1. The source of this sequence is an adult with an advanced solid tumor such as melanoma, head and neck, liver or kidney cancer. The CDR3 nucleotides are TGTGCCACCAGCAGAGTCACAGGGGGGTACCAAGAGACCCAGTACTTC. Encoded protein: CATSRVTGGYQETQYF.